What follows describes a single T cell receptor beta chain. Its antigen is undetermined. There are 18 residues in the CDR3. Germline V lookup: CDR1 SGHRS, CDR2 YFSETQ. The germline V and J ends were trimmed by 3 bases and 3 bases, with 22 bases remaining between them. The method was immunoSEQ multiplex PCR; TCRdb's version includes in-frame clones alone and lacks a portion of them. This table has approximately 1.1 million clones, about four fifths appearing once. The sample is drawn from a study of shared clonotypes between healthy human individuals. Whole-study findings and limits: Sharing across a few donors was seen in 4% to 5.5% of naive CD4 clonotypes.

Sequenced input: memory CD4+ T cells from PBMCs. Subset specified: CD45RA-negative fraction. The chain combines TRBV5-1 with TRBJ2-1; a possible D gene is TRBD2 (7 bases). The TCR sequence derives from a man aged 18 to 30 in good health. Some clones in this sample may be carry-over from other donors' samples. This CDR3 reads CASSSQRGAGVDYNEQFF. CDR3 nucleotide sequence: TGCGCCAGCAGCTCCCAAAGGGGGGCGGGAGTTGACTACAATGAGCAGTTCTTC.